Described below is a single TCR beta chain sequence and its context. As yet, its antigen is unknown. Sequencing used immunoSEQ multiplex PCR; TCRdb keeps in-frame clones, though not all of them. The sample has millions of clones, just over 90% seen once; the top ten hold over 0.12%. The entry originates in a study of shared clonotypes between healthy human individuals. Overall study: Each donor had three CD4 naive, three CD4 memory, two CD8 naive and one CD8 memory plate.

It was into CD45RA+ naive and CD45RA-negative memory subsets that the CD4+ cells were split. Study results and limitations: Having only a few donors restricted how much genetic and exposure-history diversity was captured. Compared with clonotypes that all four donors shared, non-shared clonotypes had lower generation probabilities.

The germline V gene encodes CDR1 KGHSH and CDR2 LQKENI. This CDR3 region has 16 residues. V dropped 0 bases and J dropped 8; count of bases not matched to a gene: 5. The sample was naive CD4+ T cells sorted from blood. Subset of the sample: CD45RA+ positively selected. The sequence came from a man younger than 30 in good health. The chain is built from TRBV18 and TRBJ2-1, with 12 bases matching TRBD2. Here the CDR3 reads CASSPPGLAGRDEQFF. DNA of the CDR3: TGTGCCAGCTCACCACCGGGACTAGCGGGCCGCGATGAGCAGTTCTTC.